The present TCR beta chain was sequenced within a study of OX40 agonist ivuxolimab in advanced cancers. Study results and caveats: In a subset of nonresponders, normalized T-cell clonal expansion was also low.

Germline V CDR1 and CDR2: LNHDA, SQIVND (reference sequence). There are 14 residues in the CDR3. The V end lost 4 bases, the J end lost 0 bases, and 6 bases lay between the germline ends. Libraries were prepared by immunoSEQ multiplex PCR; TCRdb keeps only in-frame clonotypes and omits some of them. This sample has 60,000 to 90,000 clones, with 80% to 90% found just once. On this clone: Its antigen is not identified.

The source is an adult with an advanced solid tumor such as melanoma, head and neck, liver or kidney cancer. This specimen was CD4+ or CD8+ T cells sorted from blood, taken in a trial of the OX40 agonist ivuxolimab. The J gene is TRBJ1-4, the V gene TRBV19; D gene uncertain. CDR3 in DNA: TGTGCCAGTAGTAAGGAGCCAACTAATGAAAAACTGTTTTTT. Encoded protein: CASSKEPTNEKLFF. The variable domain in full, completed from reference TRBV19 and TRBJ1-4, reads DGGITQSPKYLFRKEGQNVTLSCEQNLNHDAMYWYRQDPGQGLRLIYYSQIVNDFQKGDIAEGYSVSREKKESFPLTVTSAQKNPTAFYLCASSKEPTNEKLFFGSGTQLSVL.